The 4 T cell receptor beta chains in this list originate from one sample, sequenced in a study of T cells after yellow fever vaccination. TCRdb re-called the 5' RACE reads with MiXCR, one entry per CDR3 protein. The sample has hundreds of thousands of distinct CDR3 sequences, roughly an eighth seen once. Sequenced here: PBMCs, sampled on the day of the yellow fever booster vaccination. These receptors originate from a man aged 25-45 years who received the YFV17D yellow fever vaccine.

This clonotype was found a few times. This chain connects TRBV9 to TRBJ2-5, with D unclear. The CDR3 runs 14 residues. CDR1 and CDR2 (germline): SGDLS, YYNGEE. With 2 bases removed from V and 2 bases from J, the gap between germline ends came to 10 bases. CDR3: CASSVYPDQETQYF. In DNA, the CDR3 is TGTGCCAGCAGCGTCTACCCTGATCAAGAGACCCAGTACTTC.

This clonotype has a handful of counts. The chain employs TRBV6-2 or TRBV6-3 and TRBJ2-1; 7 bases are a match to TRBD2. CDR1 and CDR2 from the germline V gene are MNHEY and SVGEGT. Unmatched junction bases numbered 9, after V lost 6 bases and J lost 4 bases. This CDR3 comprises 15 residues. The CDR3 DNA reads TGTGCCAGCAGCCGCCTAGCGGATAAATACAATGAGCAGTTCTTC. Protein sequence: CASSRLADKYNEQFF.

The chain couples TRBV18 to TRBJ2-2; 7 positions agree with TRBD1. Germline values: CDR1 KGHSH, CDR2 LQKENI. The CDR3 loop spans 16 amino acids. Trimming at V came to 5 bases and at J to 0 bases, leaving 6 bases not matched to a gene. DNA for the CDR3: TGTGCCAGCTCATCCACCCAGGGGGCGAACACCGGGGAGCTGTTTTTT. It yields the protein CASSSTQGANTGELFF. The whole variable domain, filled in from reference TRBV18 and TRBJ2-2, reads NAGVMQNPRHLVRRRGQEARLRCSPMKGHSHVYWYRQLPEEGLKFMVYLQKENIIDESGMPKERFSAEFPKEGPSILRIQQVVRGDSAAYFCASSSTQGANTGELFFGEGSRLTVL.

The V gene is TRBV10-3, the J gene TRBJ2-1, with 12 bases lining up with TRBD2. With 5 bases clipped from V and 6 bases from J, the junction kept 5 bases outside the gene matches. CDR3 length: 15 residues. Germline values: CDR1 ENHRY, CDR2 SYGVKD. In DNA, the CDR3 is TGTGCCATCAGTTCGACTAGCGGGAGCACCAATGAGCAGTTCTTC. Translated: CAISSTSGSTNEQFF.